The next 2 T cell receptor beta chains were all read from a single sample in a study of blood T cells in healthy people across ages. Through a sample-barcoded 5' primer and a J-beta primer mix, a second PCR was run for 7 to 11 cycles. MiXCR, run by TCRdb on the 5' RACE reads, gives a single entry per CDR3 protein. Among 550,000 to 600,000 distinct CDR3 sequences listed, roughly 28% were seen once. Material: blood. The receptor set was obtained from a woman in her seventies in good health.

The rearrangement links TRBV7-6 to TRBJ2-1; a possible D gene is TRBD2 (6 bases). Per germline, CDR1 SGHVS and CDR2 FNYEAQ. V lost 3 bases and J lost 6, with 15 bases in between. The CDR3 is 15 amino acids. CDR3 sequence: CASSFLGGAFNEQFF. CDR3 coding DNA: TGTGCCAGCAGCTTCTTGGGGGGTGCCTTCAATGAGCAGTTCTTC.

This sequence joins TRBV7-2 and TRBJ2-5; TRBD2 aligns across 10 bases. The junction had 4 bases not matched to a gene; V was cut back by 2 bases and J by 1 base. The CDR3 covers 16 residues. From germline, CDR1 is SGHTA and CDR2 FQGNSA. The CDR3 reads CASSLRRTSGQETQYF. The CDR3 DNA sequence: TGTGCCAGCAGCTTAAGGCGGACTAGCGGCCAAGAGACCCAGTACTTC.